The 12 T cell receptor beta chains given below trace back to one sample, sequenced in a study of blood T cell repertoires in COVID-19. Assay used: immunoSEQ multiplex PCR; TCRdb lists only in-frame clones, some missing. This sample has a few hundred thousand clones; roughly nine tenths occur once, and the top ten carry around 6.6%. Sequenced sample: peripheral blood. The receptors were sampled from a man aged 18 to 29 who had recovered from COVID-19.

V gene TRBV18 combines with J gene TRBJ2-1; weak D call: TRBD2 (6 bases). Trimming took off 3 bases at V and 8 bases at J, with 11 bases between the two ends. CDR1 and CDR2 from the germline V gene are KGHSH and LQKENI. There are 13 residues in the CDR3. CDR3 sequence reads: CASSPRERDEQFF. CDR3 DNA sequence: TGTGCCAGCTCACCGCGGGAAAGGGATGAGCAGTTCTTC.

This chain uses TRBV24-1 with TRBJ1-5; possible D gene TRBD1, 5 bases. V was trimmed by 4 bases and J by 4 bases, leaving 13 bases between them. Germline V gene data show CDR1 as KGHDR and CDR2 as SFDVKD. The CDR3 contains 15 residues. The CDR3 here is CATSDLGQQNQPQHF. For the CDR3, the DNA is TGTGCCACCAGTGACCTGGGGCAGCAAAATCAGCCCCAGCATTTT.

This rearrangement joins TRBV5-1 to TRBJ2-3; TRBD2 agrees at 7 bases. The CDR3 loop spans 15 amino acids. V gave up 2 bases and J gave up 5 bases; unmatched junction bases: 8. Germline V gene lookup returns CDR1 SGHRS and CDR2 YFSETQ. CDR3 in DNA: TGCGCCAGCAGCTTTTTGGCGGGGGAACAAGATACGCAGTATTTT. It codes for CASSFLAGEQDTQYF. Filled out from reference TRBV5-1 and TRBJ2-3, the complete variable domain reads KAGVTQTPRYLIKTRGQQVTLSCSPISGHRSVSWYQQTPGQGLQFLFEYFSETQRNKGNFPGRFSGRQFSNSRSEMNVSTLELGDSALYLCASSFLAGEQDTQYFGPGTRLTVL.

The V gene is TRBV6-6, the J gene TRBJ2-1; no clear D. Germline V CDR1 and CDR2: MNHNY, SVGAGI (reference sequence). V lost 6 bases and J 0 bases, leaving 9 bases between the germline ends. This CDR3 contains 14 residues. In DNA, the CDR3 is TGTGCCAGCAGCCCCTCGGGCTCCTACAATGAGCAGTTCTTC. Its translation is CASSPSGSYNEQFF.

The gene calls are TRBV29-1 and TRBJ2-3; 7 nucleotides match TRBD1. V shed 4 bases, J shed 3 bases, and the junction held 1 base outside the gene matches. This CDR3 is built from 12 residues. Germline V gene sequence: CDR1 SQVTM, CDR2 ANQGSEA. Here the CDR3 reads CSVGQGTDTQYF. CDR3 coding DNA: TGCAGCGTTGGACAGGGTACAGATACGCAGTATTTT.

In this sample, this clone turned up once. The V gene is TRBV2, the J gene TRBJ2-4; 11 bases fit TRBD2. The V segment lost 4 bases and the J segment 2 bases; nucleotides outside the gene matches: 1. The CDR3 consists of 15 residues. Germline V CDR1 and CDR2: SNHLY, FYNNEI. Written as DNA, the CDR3 is TGTGCCAGCAGTGGACTAGCGGGATCCAAAAACATTCAGTACTTC. It yields the protein CASSGLAGSKNIQYF.

The chain uses TRBV5-1 and TRBJ2-5; weak D call: TRBD2 (6 bases). The CDR3 covers 15 residues. The ends were cut back, 4 bases at V and 5 bases at J, with 18 bases in the middle. The germline V gene has CDR1 SGHRS and CDR2 YFSETQ. Here the CDR3 reads CASSPPEEGGETQYF. The CDR3 DNA sequence: TGCGCCAGCAGCCCACCGGAGGAGGGTGGGGAGACCCAGTACTTC.

This clone appeared once. The V and J genes are TRBV5-1 and TRBJ2-3, with 7 bases that match TRBD2. The ends lost 6 bases at V and 0 bases at J; junction bases unmatched: 7. Germline-derived CDR1 and CDR2 are SGHRS and YFSETQ. CDR3 length: 15 residues. This CDR3 reads CASTRLAESTDTQYF. The CDR3 DNA reads TGCGCCAGCACCCGACTAGCAGAAAGCACAGATACGCAGTATTTT.

The CDR3 region has the DNA TGTGCCAGCAGCCAAGTATTGGGCAGGGGTTTGGGCGAGACCCAGTACTTC. It encodes CASSQVLGRGLGETQYF. The chain carries TRBV3-1 (or the pseudogene TRBV3-2) and TRBJ2-5, with a tentative D call TRBD1 (6 bases). The CDR3 covers 17 residues. CDR1 and CDR2 from the germline V gene are LGHDT and YNNKEL (reference sequence). Trimming cost V 1 base and J 5 bases, with 20 bases left between them.

The chain has TRBV3-1 (or the pseudogene TRBV3-2) and TRBJ2-2; 9 bases are a match to TRBD1. The CDR3 extends over 17 amino acids. V shed 4 bases and J 1 base; nucleotides not matched to a gene: 7. CDR1 and CDR2 from the germline V gene are LGHDT and YNNKEL (reference sequence). As DNA, the CDR3 is TGTGCCAGCAGCCGTGGGACAGGGTGGCAGAACACCGGGGAGCTGTTTTTT. Protein: CASSRGTGWQNTGELFF.

This chain connects TRBV19 to TRBJ1-2, with a weak D call TRBD1 (6 bases). The CDR3 consists of 14 residues. Trimming cost V 1 base and J 8 bases, with 14 bases left between them. CDR1 LNHDA and CDR2 SQIVND come from the germline V gene (reference sequence). The CDR3 spells CASSIGLQGSGYTF. CDR3 in DNA: TGTGCCAGTAGTATAGGGTTACAGGGCAGCGGCTACACCTTC.

V usage is TRBV5-1 and J usage is TRBJ2-5; 10 bases fit TRBD2. Per the germline V gene, CDR1 is SGHRS and CDR2 is YFSETQ. The CDR3 is 17 amino acids. V shed 4 bases, J shed 2 bases, and the junction held 11 bases outside the gene matches. This CDR3 is CASSTGYLAGGQETQYF. CDR3 nucleotides: TGCGCCAGCAGCACCGGCTATTTAGCGGGAGGACAAGAGACCCAGTACTTC.